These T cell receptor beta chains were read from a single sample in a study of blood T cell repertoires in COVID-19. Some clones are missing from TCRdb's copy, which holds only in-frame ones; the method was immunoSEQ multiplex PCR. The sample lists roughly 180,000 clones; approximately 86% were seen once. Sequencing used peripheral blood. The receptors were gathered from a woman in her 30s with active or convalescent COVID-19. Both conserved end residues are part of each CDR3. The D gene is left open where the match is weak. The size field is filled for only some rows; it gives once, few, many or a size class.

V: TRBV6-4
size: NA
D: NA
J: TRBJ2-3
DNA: TGTGCCAGCAGTGACTCGGGGCACACAGATACGCAGTATTTT
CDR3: CASSDSGHTDTQYF

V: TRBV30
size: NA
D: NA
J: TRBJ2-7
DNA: TGTGCCTGGAGTCTGCGACTCTACGAGCAGTACTTC
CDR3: CAWSLRLYEQYF

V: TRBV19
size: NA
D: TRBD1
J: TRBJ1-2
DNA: TGTGCCAGTACCCACCCAGGGACAGGGGGCGACTATGGCTACACCTTC
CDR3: CASTHPGTGGDYGYTF

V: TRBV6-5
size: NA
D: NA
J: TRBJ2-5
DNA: TGTGCCAGCAGTTACCGCCCCAGACAAGAGACCCAGTACTTC
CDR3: CASSYRPRQETQYF

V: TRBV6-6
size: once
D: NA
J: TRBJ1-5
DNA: TGTGCCAGCAGTCCGGACTATTCCCCGTATAGCAATCAGCCCCAGCATTTT
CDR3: CASSPDYSPYSNQPQHF

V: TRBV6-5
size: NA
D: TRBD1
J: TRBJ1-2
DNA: TGTGCCAGCAGTTTTGGACAGGGTGGCTACACCTTC
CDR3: CASSFGQGGYTF

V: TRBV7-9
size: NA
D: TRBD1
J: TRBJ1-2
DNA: TGTGCCAGCAGTCAGGCGGCAGGGACAGGGTATGGCTACACCTTC
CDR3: CASSQAAGTGYGYTF

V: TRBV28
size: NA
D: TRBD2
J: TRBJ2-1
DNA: TGTGCCAGCAGTTTACGGGGGGGAGGGAGATACAATGAGCAGTTCTTC
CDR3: CASSLRGGGRYNEQFF

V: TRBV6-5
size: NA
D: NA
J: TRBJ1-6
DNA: TGTGCCAGCAGTTACTCCCCAGGGAGGAATTCACCCCTCCACTTT
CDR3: CASSYSPGRNSPLHF

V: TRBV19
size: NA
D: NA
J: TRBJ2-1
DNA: TGTGCCAGTAGCCCCGGCGGGGTTCACAATGAGCAGTTCTTC
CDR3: CASSPGGVHNEQFF

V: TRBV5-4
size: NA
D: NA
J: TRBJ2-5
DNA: TGTGCCAGCAGCTTGGCAGGGTTGAAGGAGACCCAGTACTTC
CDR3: CASSLAGLKETQYF

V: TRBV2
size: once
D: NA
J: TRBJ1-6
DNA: TGTGCCAGCAGTACTCATTCACCCCTCCACTTT
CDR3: CASSTHSPLHF

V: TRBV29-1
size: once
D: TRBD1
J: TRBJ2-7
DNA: TGCAGCGTTGGTGCCCTCGGGACAGTTAGCGAGCAGTACTTC
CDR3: CSVGALGTVSEQYF

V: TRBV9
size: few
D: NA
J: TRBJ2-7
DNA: TGTGCCAGCAGTGTATCAGGGATCAGCTACGAGCAGTACTTC
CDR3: CASSVSGISYEQYF

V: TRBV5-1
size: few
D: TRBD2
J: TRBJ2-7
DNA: TGCGCCAGCAGCACCAGCGGGGGGCTTTACGAGCAGTACTTC
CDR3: CASSTSGGLYEQYF

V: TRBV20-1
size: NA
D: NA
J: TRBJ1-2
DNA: TGCAGTGCTAGTAGAGTCGGTGGCTACACCTTC
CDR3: CSASRVGGYTF

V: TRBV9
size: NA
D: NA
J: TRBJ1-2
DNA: TGTGCCAGCAGCGTAGATGTGGGGACTCGTGGCTACACCTTC
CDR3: CASSVDVGTRGYTF

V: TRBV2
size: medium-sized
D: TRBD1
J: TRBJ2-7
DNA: TGTGCCACAGGGAGGACGGGACAGGGGGGCTACGAGCAGTACTTC
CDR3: CATGRTGQGGYEQYF

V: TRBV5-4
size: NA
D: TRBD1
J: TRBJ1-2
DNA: TGTGCCAGCAGCGTTGGTATAGGGACAGGGGCGTCTAACTATGGCTACACCTTC
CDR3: CASSVGIGTGASNYGYTF

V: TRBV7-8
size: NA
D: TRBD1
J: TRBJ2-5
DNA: TGTGCCAGCAGCTTATATAGGGGGGACAGGGAGGGTCAAGAGACCCAGTACTTC
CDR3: CASSLYRGDREGQETQYF

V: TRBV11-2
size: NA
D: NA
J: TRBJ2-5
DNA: TGTGCCAGCAGCTTAGGAGCCCAACCAGGGATCGGCGAGACCCAGTACTTC
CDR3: CASSLGAQPGIGETQYF

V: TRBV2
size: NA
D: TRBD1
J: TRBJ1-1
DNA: TGTGCCAGCAGCCAACAGGGGGTCCCCCCAGCTGAAGCTTTCTTT
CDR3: CASSQQGVPPAEAFF

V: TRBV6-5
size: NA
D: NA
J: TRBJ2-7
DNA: TGTGCCAGCATTGGACAGTCTATTTCCTACGAGCAGTACTTC
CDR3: CASIGQSISYEQYF

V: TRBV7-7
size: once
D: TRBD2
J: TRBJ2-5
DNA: TGTGCTAGCAGCTTCGGTACTAGCGTGAAAGAGACCCAGTACTTC
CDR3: CASSFGTSVKETQYF

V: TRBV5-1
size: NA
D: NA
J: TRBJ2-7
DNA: TGCGCCAGCAGCCGGGCAGGGCTCTCCTACGAGCAGTACTTC
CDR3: CASSRAGLSYEQYF

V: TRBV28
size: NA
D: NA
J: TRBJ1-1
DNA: TGTGCCATCAGAGAGATAATGAACACTGAAGCTTTCTTT
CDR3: CAIREIMNTEAFF

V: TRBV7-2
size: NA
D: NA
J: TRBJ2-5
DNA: TGTGCCAGCAGCTTAGACTACAGGATCCAAGAGACCCAGTACTTC
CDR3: CASSLDYRIQETQYF

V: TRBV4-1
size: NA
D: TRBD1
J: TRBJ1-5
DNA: TGCGCCAGCAGCCAAGATGAACAGGGGGCGCGAAATCAGCCCCAGCATTTT
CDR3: CASSQDEQGARNQPQHF

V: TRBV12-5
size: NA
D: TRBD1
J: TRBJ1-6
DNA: TGTGCTAGTGGTTTGGCCGCGGACAGGGTTCGGCATTCACCCCTCCACTTT
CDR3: CASGLAADRVRHSPLHF

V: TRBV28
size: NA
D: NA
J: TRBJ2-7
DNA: TGTGCCAGCAGTCCCTACGGGTACGAGCAGTACTTC
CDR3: CASSPYGYEQYF

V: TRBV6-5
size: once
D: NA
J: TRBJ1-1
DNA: TGTGCCAGCATGCTCAGGGTCAATACGAGAGCTTTCTTT
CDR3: CASMLRVNTRAFF

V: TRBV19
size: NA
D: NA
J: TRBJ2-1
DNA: TGTGCCAGTAGTATAAACTCCGGGAGTTTCTCGTACAATGAGCAGTTCTTC
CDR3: CASSINSGSFSYNEQFF

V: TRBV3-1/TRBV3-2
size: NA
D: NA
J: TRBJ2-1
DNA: TGTGCCAGCAGCCCCCACGGCGGCAGCTCCTACAATGAGCAGTTCTTC
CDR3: CASSPHGGSSYNEQFF

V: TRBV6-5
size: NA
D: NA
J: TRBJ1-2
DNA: TGTGCCAGCGGGCCTACAGGGTTCAACTATGGCTACACCTTC
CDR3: CASGPTGFNYGYTF

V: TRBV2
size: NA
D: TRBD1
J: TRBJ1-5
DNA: TGTGCCAGCAGTGAACAGGGGGGCAATCAGCCCCAGCATTTT
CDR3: CASSEQGGNQPQHF

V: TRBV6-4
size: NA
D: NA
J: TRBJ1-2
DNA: TGTGCCAGCAGTGAGGGGGGGGCCTATGGCTACACCTTC
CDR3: CASSEGGAYGYTF

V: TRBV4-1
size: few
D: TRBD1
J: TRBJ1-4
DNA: TGCGCCAGCAGCCAAGAGGACAGGGGTAATGAAAAACTGTTTTTT
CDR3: CASSQEDRGNEKLFF

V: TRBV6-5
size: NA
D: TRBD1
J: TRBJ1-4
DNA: TGTGCCAGCAGACAGGGGGTTGCAACTAATGAAAAACTGTTTTTT
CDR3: CASRQGVATNEKLFF

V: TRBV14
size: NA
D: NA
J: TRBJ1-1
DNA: TGTGCCAGCAGCAATCCAGGGGTTAACACTGAAGCTTTCTTT
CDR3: CASSNPGVNTEAFF

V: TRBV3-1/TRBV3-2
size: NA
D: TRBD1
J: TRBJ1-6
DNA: TGTGCCAGCAGCCCCACAGGGGCAGGGCGAAATTCACCCCTCCACTTT
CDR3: CASSPTGAGRNSPLHF

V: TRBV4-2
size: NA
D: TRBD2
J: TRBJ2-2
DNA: TGTGCCAGCAGCCAAACCGGGACTAGCCCCTTAAGCAGGGAGCTGTTTTTT
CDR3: CASSQTGTSPLSRELFF

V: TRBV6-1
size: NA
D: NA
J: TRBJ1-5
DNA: TGTGCCAGCAGTGAGATGGCGGGGTATAGCAATCAGCCCCAGCATTTT
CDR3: CASSEMAGYSNQPQHF

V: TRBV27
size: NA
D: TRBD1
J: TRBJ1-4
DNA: TGTGCCAGCAGTGATTACACAGGGGGCGAGAATGAAAAACTGTTTTTT
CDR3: CASSDYTGGENEKLFF

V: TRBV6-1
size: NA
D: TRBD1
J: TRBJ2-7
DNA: TGTGCCAGCAGTGAGCGGAGACAGGGGAACTACGAGCAGTACTTC
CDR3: CASSERRQGNYEQYF

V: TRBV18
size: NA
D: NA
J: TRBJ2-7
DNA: TGTGCCAGCTCACCAAACCCGGGAGTCGAAGAGCAGTACTTC
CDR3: CASSPNPGVEEQYF

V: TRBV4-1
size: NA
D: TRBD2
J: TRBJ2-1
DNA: TGCGCCAGCAGCCAAGTACTAGCGGGGTCCTACAATGAGCAGTTCTTC
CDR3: CASSQVLAGSYNEQFF

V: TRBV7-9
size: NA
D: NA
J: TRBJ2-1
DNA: TGTGCCAGCAGCTCAGGCCGAGCTAGCGCATACAATGAGCAGTTCTTC
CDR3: CASSSGRASAYNEQFF

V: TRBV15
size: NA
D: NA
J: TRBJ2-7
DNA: TGTGCCACCAGCAGAGATAGAGGTCTGTCTGGTCTCGAGCAGTACTTC
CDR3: CATSRDRGLSGLEQYF

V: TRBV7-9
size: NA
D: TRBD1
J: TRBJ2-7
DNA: TGTGCCAGCAGCGAGGGACAGGGACGGAATCTGGAGCAGTACTTC
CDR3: CASSEGQGRNLEQYF

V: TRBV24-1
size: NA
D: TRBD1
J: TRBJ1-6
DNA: TGTGCCACCAGTGATTTGCGGTTTGCACAGGGGCGCGGGGTTAATTCACCCCTCCACTTT
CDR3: CATSDLRFAQGRGVNSPLHF

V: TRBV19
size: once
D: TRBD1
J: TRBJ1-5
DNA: TGTGCCAGTAGTATAGTTGTGACAGGGAATCAGCCCCAGCATTTT
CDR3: CASSIVVTGNQPQHF